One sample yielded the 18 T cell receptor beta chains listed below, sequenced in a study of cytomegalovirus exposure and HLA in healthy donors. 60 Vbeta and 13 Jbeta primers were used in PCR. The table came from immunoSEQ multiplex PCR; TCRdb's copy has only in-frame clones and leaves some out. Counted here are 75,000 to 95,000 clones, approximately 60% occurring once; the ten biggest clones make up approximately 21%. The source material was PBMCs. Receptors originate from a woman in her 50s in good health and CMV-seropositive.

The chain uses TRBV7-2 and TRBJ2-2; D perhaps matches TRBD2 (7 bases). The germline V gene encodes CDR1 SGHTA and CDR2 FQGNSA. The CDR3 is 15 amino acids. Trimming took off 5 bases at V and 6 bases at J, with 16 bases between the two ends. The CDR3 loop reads CASSPRGAGAGELFF. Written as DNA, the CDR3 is TGTGCCAGCAGCCCCCGGGGGGCCGGGGCCGGGGAGCTGTTTTTT.

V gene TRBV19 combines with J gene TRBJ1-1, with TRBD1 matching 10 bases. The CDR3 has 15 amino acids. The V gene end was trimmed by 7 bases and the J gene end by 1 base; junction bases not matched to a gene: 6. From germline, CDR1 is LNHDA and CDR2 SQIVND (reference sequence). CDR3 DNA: TGTGCCAGTATCAGACAGGGGGCTACGAACACTGAAGCTTTCTTT. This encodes CASIRQGATNTEAFF.

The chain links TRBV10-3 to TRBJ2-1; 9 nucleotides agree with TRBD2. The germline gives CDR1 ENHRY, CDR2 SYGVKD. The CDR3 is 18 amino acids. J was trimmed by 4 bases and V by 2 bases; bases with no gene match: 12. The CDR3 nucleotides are TGTGCCATCAGTGAGCCCTGGATATTAGCGGGGGTGTACAATGAGCAGTTCTTC. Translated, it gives CAISEPWILAGVYNEQFF.

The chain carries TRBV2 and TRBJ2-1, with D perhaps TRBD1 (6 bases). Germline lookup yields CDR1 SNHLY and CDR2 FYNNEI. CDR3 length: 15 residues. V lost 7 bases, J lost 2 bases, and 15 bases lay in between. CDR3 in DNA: TGTGCCAGCATCTCCCAGGGGATAGCCTACAATGAGCAGTTCTTC. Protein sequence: CASISQGIAYNEQFF.

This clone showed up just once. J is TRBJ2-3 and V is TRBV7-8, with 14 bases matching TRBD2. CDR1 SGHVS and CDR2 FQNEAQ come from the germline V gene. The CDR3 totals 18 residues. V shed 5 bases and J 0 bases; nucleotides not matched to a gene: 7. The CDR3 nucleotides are TGTGCCAGCAGCCCACGACTAGCGGGGGGGCCTAGCACAGATACGCAGTATTTT. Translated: CASSPRLAGGPSTDTQYF.

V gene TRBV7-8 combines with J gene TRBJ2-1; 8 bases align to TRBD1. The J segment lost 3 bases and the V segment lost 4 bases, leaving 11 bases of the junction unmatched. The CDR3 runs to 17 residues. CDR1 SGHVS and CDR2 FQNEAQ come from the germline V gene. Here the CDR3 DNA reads TGTGCCAGCAGCTCCCCGAGACAGGGGTCGCTCTACAATGAGCAGTTCTTC. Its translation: CASSSPRQGSLYNEQFF.

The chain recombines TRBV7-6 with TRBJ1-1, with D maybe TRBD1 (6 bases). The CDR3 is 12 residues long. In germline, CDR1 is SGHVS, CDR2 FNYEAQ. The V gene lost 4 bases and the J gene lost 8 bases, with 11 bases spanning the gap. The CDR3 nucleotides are TGTGCCAGCAGCTCCACAGGGAGAGAAGCTTTCTTT. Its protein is CASSSTGREAFF.

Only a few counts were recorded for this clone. CDR3 amino acids: CASSLVQGVTNEKLFF. As DNA, the CDR3 is TGCGCCAGCAGCTTGGTCCAGGGGGTGACTAATGAAAAACTGTTTTTT. J is TRBJ1-4 and V is TRBV5-1; 7 bases match TRBD1. CDR3 size: 16 residues. With V trimmed by 0 bases and J by 2 bases, 4 bases remained unmatched. Germline values: CDR1 SGHRS, CDR2 YFSETQ.

CDR3 nucleotide sequence: TGTGCCAGCAATCTCGGGACAGGGGACTACGAGCAGTACTTC. This sequence encodes CASNLGTGDYEQYF. The chain couples TRBV7-2 to TRBJ2-7; TRBD1 matches at 10 bases. Germline CDR1 SGHTA, CDR2 FQGNSA. With 7 bases clipped from V and 3 bases from J, the junction kept 6 bases outside the gene matches. The CDR3 has 14 residues.

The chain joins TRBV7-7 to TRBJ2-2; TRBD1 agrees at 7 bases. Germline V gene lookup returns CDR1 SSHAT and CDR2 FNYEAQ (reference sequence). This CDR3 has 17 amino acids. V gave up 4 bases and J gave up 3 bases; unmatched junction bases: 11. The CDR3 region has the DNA TGTGCCAGCAGCTCAGGACCGAGACAGGGAGACACCGGGGAGCTGTTTTTT. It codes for CASSSGPRQGDTGELFF. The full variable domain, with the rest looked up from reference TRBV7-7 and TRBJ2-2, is GAGVSQSPRYKVTKRGQDVTLRCDPISSHATLYWYQQALGQGPEFLTYFNYEAQPDKSGLPSDRFSAERPEGSISTLTIQRTEQRDSAMYRCASSSGPRQGDTGELFFGEGSRLTVL.

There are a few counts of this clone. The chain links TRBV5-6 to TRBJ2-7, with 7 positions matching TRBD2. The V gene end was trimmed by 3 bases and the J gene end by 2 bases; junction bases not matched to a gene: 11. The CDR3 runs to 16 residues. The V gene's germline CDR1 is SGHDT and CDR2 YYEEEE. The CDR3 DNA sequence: TGTGCCAGCAGCTCCATAGGAGGGGAGGGTGCCTACGAGCAGTACTTC. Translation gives CASSSIGGEGAYEQYF. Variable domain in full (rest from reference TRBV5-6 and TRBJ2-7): DAGVTQSPTHLIKTRGQQVTLRCSPKSGHDTVSWYQQALGQGPQFIFQYYEEEERQRGNFPDRFSGHQFPNYSSELNVNALLLGDSALYLCASSSIGGEGAYEQYFGPGTRLTVT.

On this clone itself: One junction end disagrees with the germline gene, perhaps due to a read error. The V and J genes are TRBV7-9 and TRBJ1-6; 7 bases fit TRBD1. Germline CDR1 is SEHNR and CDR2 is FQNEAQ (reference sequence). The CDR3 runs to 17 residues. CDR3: CSSSPTVDRTQRSPLHF. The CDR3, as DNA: TGTTCCAGCAGCCCCACTGTGGACAGGACACAAAGGTCACCCCTCCACTTT.

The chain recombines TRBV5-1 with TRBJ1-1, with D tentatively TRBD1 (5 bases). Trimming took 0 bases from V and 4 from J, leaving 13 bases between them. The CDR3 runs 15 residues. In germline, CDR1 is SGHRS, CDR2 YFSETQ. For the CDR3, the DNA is TGCGCCAGCAGCTTGGGGCAGGGACTAATCACTGAAGCTTTCTTT. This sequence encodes CASSLGQGLITEAFF. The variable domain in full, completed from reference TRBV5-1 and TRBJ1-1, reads KAGVTQTPRYLIKTRGQQVTLSCSPISGHRSVSWYQQTPGQGLQFLFEYFSETQRNKGNFPGRFSGRQFSNSRSEMNVSTLELGDSALYLCASSLGQGLITEAFFGQGTRLTVV.

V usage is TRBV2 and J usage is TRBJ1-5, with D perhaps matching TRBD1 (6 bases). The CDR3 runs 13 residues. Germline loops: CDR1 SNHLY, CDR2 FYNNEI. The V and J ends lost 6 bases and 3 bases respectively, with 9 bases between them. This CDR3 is CASSGQYNQPQHF. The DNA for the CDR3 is TGTGCCAGCAGCGGACAGTACAATCAGCCCCAGCATTTT.

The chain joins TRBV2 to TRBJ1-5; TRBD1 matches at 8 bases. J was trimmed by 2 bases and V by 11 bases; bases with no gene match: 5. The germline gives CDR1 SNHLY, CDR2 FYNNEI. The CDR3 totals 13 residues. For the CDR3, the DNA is TGTGCCGGCGCGGGACAGGGCAATCAGCCCCAGCATTTT. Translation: CAGAGQGNQPQHF.

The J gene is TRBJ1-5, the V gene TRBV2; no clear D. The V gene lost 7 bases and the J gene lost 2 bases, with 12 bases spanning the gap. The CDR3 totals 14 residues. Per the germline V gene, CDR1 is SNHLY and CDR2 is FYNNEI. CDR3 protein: CASTEIVGNQPQHF. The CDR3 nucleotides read TGTGCCAGCACCGAGATTGTTGGCAATCAGCCCCAGCATTTT.

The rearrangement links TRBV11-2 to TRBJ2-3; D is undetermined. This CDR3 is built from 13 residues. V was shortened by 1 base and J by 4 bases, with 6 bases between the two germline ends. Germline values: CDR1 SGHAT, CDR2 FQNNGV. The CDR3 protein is CASSLAGSDTQYF. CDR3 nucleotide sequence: TGTGCCAGCAGCTTAGCGGGTTCAGATACGCAGTATTTT.

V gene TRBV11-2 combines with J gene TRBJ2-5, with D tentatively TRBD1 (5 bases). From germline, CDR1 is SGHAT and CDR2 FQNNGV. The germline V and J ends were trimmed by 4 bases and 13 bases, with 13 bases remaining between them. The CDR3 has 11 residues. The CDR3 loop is CASSSVGRWYF. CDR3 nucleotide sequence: TGTGCCAGCAGCTCGGTGGGGCGGTGGTACTTC.